This T cell receptor beta chain comes out of a study of T-cell reconstitution after alpha-beta-depleted transplantation in children. The study's findings and limits: It was surviving recipient T cells and thymic progenitors that gave some patients high TCRbeta diversity at day 60. Reportedly, roughly two months post-transplant, alpha-beta T cells arose from several hundred expanded graft clones. By one year post-transplant, T-cell counts and diversity largely arose from T cells that were newly produced.

TCRbeta library preparation incorporated unique molecular identifiers. TCRdb fed the PCR reads into MiXCR, producing one record per CDR3 protein. This table has about 980,000 distinct CDR3 sequences, under 30% appearing once. This clonotype was detected a few times. Its antigen is still unknown. V trimming: 6 bases; J trimming: 0 bases; junction bases outside the gene matches: 8. The CDR3 is made up of 15 amino acids. Sequenced here: PBMCs, mostly from graft donor cells, sampled 360 days after TCRalphabeta/CD19-depleted stem cell transplant. The receptor's source is a boy in the first two years of life who had a stem cell transplant for SCID, so the T cells may come from the graft donor. The chain recombines TRBV12-3 or TRBV12-4 with TRBJ2-7; 7 positions agree with TRBD2. DNA for the CDR3: TGTGCCAGCAGCCCGACTAGCTTTAGCTCCTACGAGCAGTACTTC. Amino acid sequence: CASSPTSFSSYEQYF.